This TCR beta chain was sequenced for a study of cytomegalovirus exposure and HLA in healthy donors. Broader study findings: Some V segments, including TRBV6-2 and TRBV6-3, were excluded as indistinguishable. Both high specificity and high sensitivity reportedly marked the classifier's diagnosis of cytomegalovirus status. Links to common viral pathogens appeared, in a later analysis, for several of the most significant clusters.

The V segment lost 4 bases and the J segment 2 bases; nucleotides outside the gene matches: 8. Germline V gives CDR1 SGHRS, CDR2 YFSETQ. The CDR3 extends over 15 amino acids. Amplification used 60 Vbeta primers and 13 Jbeta primers. Data came from immunoSEQ multiplex PCR; TCRdb stores just in-frame clones and leaves some out. The sample records fewer than 150,000 clones, 55% to 75% being singletons. With respect to this clone: What it recognizes is unknown.

The TCR was taken from a woman aged 40 to 50 in good health and CMV-seropositive. Sequenced sample: PBMCs. The J gene is TRBJ2-7, the V gene TRBV5-1; TRBD1 agrees at 8 bases. CDR3 loop: CASSPRTGLTYEQYF. DNA of the CDR3: TGCGCCAGCAGCCCCCGGACAGGGTTAACCTACGAGCAGTACTTC.